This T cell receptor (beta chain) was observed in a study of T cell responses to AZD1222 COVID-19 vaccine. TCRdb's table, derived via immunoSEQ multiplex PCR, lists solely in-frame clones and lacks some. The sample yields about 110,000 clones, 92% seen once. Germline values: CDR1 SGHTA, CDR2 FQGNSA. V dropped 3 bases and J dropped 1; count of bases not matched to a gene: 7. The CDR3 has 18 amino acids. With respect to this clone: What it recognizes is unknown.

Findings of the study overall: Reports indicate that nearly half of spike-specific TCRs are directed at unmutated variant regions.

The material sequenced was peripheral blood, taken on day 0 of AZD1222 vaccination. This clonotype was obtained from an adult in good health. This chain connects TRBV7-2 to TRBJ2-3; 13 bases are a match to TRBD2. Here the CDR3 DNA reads TGTGCCAGCAGCTTCGGACTAGCGGGGGCCCGGCGCACAGATACGCAGTATTTT. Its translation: CASSFGLAGARRTDTQYF.